This record covers a single T cell receptor beta chain. Germline CDR1 reads SGHRS; CDR2 reads YFSETQ. The CDR3 totals 16 residues. V shed 2 bases and J 0 bases; nucleotides not matched to a gene: 6. MiXCR, run by TCRdb on the RT-PCR reads, gives a single entry per CDR3 protein. This sample has over 400,000 distinct CDR3 sequences, with roughly 9.8% found just once. This sample was included in a study of response to subunit inactivated influenza vaccine. The receptor was derived from a man in his forties or fifties who received an inactivated influenza vaccine. The sequences come from PBMCs from blood, collected 45 days after vaccination. V is TRBV5-1 and J is TRBJ2-3, with TRBD2 matching over 7 bases. The CDR3 bases are TGCGCCAGCAGCTTCCCTAGCGGAGCTAGCACAGATACGCAGTATTTT. Its protein is CASSFPSGASTDTQYF.